A single sample is the source of the 22 T cell receptor beta chains below, sequenced in a study of cytomegalovirus exposure and HLA in healthy donors (dated by TCRdb to the late 2010s). Library prep was done by the immunoSEQ multiplex PCR assay. A mixture of 60 forward primers for TCR Vbeta segments and 13 reverse primers for TCR Jbeta segments was used in the multiplex PCR. Drawn from immuneACCESS, this table holds only the in-frame rearrangements with V and J called that TCRdb kept. Clones are partly lost; checked studies trace under half to an unresolved V gene and leave the rest unexplained. Within this sample are about 280,000 clones, with 85% to 90% of them counted one time only. In total, the top ten clones hold less than 2.5% of the sample. The sequenced sample was PBMCs. The receptors shown here come from a woman under 30 in good health and CMV-seronegative.

This clone was counted between two and nine times. The V call is TRBV10-3, the J call TRBJ1-1; 10 bases align to TRBD1. After removal of 0 bases from V and 5 bases from J, the junction contained 15 bases not matched to a gene. The CDR3 is 19 amino acids. The V gene's germline CDR1 is ENHRY and CDR2 SYGVKD. The CDR3 DNA reads TGTGCCATCAGTGAGTCCCTGGGGGGACAGGGGACGCGGGGAACTGAAGCTTTCTTT. This translates into CAISESLGGQGTRGTEAFF.

The genes are TRBV4-1 and TRBJ2-3; TRBD2 matches at 9 bases. CDR1 is MGHRA, CDR2 YSYEKL, per germline. This CDR3 has 16 residues. The V segment lost 2 bases and the J segment 5 bases; nucleotides outside the gene matches: 8. The CDR3, as DNA: TGCGCCAGCAGCCAAATGGGCGGGGGGGCCCAAGATACGCAGTATTTT. Its protein product is CASSQMGGGAQDTQYF.

The chain couples TRBV9 to TRBJ2-7; D not certain. CDR3 length: 14 residues. V lost 0 bases to trimming and J lost 0 bases, with 7 bases between them. CDR1 and CDR2 from the germline V gene are SGDLS and YYNGEE. The DNA for the CDR3 is TGTGCCAGCAGCGTAGCCGGGTACTCCTACGAGCAGTACTTC. Amino acid sequence: CASSVAGYSYEQYF.

This clone has just one count. The CDR3 loop is CASSQDPNTEAFF. As DNA, the CDR3 is TGTGCCAGCAGCCAGGATCCGAACACTGAAGCTTTCTTT. The chain joins TRBV7-6 to TRBJ1-1; D remains ambiguous. In germline, CDR1 is SGHVS, CDR2 FNYEAQ. V lost 5 bases to trimming and J lost 1 base, with 8 bases between them. The CDR3 spans 13 residues.

The chain joins TRBV25-1 to TRBJ1-1; 10 nucleotides line up with TRBD1. V trimming: 6 bases; J trimming: 5 bases; junction bases outside the gene matches: 9. CDR1 and CDR2 (germline): MGHDK, SYGVNS. The CDR3 contains 15 residues. CDR3 sequence (DNA): TGTGCCAGCAGGCCCCCGACGGGACAGGGGACTGAAGCTTTCTTT. Translating gives CASRPPTGQGTEAFF.

The chain combines TRBV7-3 with TRBJ1-1; a possible D gene is TRBD1 (6 bases). Germline V gives CDR1 SGHTA, CDR2 FQGTGA. This CDR3 has 15 residues. Trimming took 0 bases from V and 2 from J, leaving 10 bases between them. The CDR3 region has the DNA TGTGCCAGCAGCTTAACCCCAGGGGCAAACACTGAAGCTTTCTTT. Protein: CASSLTPGANTEAFF.

V is TRBV6-5 and J is TRBJ1-3; D is undetermined. V dropped 6 bases and J dropped 0 bases, with 6 bases sitting between them. Per germline, CDR1 MNHEY and CDR2 SVGAGI. This CDR3 is 13 amino acids long. CDR3 in amino acids: CASRALSGNTIYF. CDR3 in DNA: TGTGCCAGCAGGGCCCTCTCTGGAAACACCATATATTTT.

V usage is TRBV7-8 and J usage is TRBJ2-1; D remains unclear. The germline V gene has CDR1 SGHVS and CDR2 FQNEAQ. The CDR3 runs 12 residues. Trimming pared 5 bases from V and 6 bases from J, leaving 8 bases between. In DNA, the CDR3 is TGTGCCAGCAGCAAAAACAGCAATGAGCAGTTCTTC. Its translation is CASSKNSNEQFF. Complete variable domain (other parts from reference TRBV7-8 and TRBJ2-1): GAGVSQSPRYKVAKRGQDVALRCDPISGHVSLFWYQQALGQGPEFLTYFQNEAQLDKSGLPSDRFFAERPEGSVSTLKIQRTQQEDSAVYLCASSKNSNEQFFGPGTRLTVL.

Regarding this clone: The germline gene is not matched at one end of the junction; a read error may be the cause. The rearrangement links TRBV6-5 to TRBJ1-1, with 7 nucleotides matching TRBD1. There are 13 residues in the CDR3. Germline assignment: CDR1 MNHEY and CDR2 SVGAGI. DNA of the CDR3: TGTGCCAGCAGTTCGGGACAGATGGGTGGGGCCCGGTTC. Its protein is CASSSGQMGGARF.

CDR3 DNA: TGTGCCATCAGTGAGCCCCGCAGGGCATTACGCGAGCAGTACTTC. Encoded protein: CAISEPRRALREQYF. V is TRBV10-3 and J is TRBJ2-7; tentative D call: TRBD1 (5 bases). The length of the CDR3 is 15 residues. Germline CDR1 and CDR2: ENHRY and SYGVKD. V gave up 2 bases and J gave up 6 bases, with 17 bases separating them.

The chain recombines TRBV5-1 with TRBJ2-3, with D possibly being TRBD2 (6 bases). Germline V gives CDR1 SGHRS, CDR2 YFSETQ. V gave up 0 bases and J gave up 5 bases, with 13 bases separating them. The CDR3 sequence is 15 residues long. CDR3 loop: CASSLVGGAGDTQYF. Here the CDR3 DNA reads TGCGCCAGCAGCTTGGTCGGCGGGGCGGGAGATACGCAGTATTTT.

This chain joins TRBV27 and TRBJ2-5, with 15 bases identical to TRBD2. Germline assignment: CDR1 MNHEY and CDR2 SMNVEV (reference sequence). The CDR3 is made up of 16 amino acids. V was pared by 6 bases and J by 7 bases, with 9 bases of the junction left unmatched. This chain's CDR3 is CASSIRTSGGGGTQYF. The CDR3 DNA reads as TGTGCCAGCAGCATCAGGACTAGCGGGGGGGGTGGGACCCAGTACTTC.

This chain links TRBV19 with TRBJ1-2; D gene unclear. The CDR3 runs to 15 residues. V lost 8 bases to trimming and J lost 6 bases, with 22 bases between them. Germline loops: CDR1 LNHDA, CDR2 SQIVND (reference sequence). The CDR3 DNA is TGTGCCAGTTATCTGCGGGCTGGCTACTGGGATGGCTACACCTTC. This codes for CASYLRAGYWDGYTF. Drawing the rest from reference TRBV19 and TRBJ1-2, the complete variable domain is DGGITQSPKYLFRKEGQNVTLSCEQNLNHDAMYWYRQDPGQGLRLIYYSQIVNDFQKGDIAEGYSVSREKKESFPLTVTSAQKNPTAFYLCASYLRAGYWDGYTFGSGTRLTVV.

This sequence joins TRBV5-3 and TRBJ2-7; D uncertain. TRBV5-3 is an ORF, with its function uncertain. The CDR3 is 14 amino acids. V was pared by 0 bases and J by 1 base, with 8 bases between. The CDR3 is CARSLEQPSYEQYF. CDR3 DNA sequence: TGTGCCAGAAGCTTGGAACAGCCGTCCTACGAGCAGTACTTC.

CDR3 in DNA: TGTGCCAGCAGTGGCGGGGGGGCTTTGGATGAGCAGTTCTTC. It yields the protein CASSGGGALDEQFF. The chain recombines TRBV6-4 with TRBJ2-1; 9 nucleotides line up with TRBD2. Per the germline V gene, CDR1 is MRHNA and CDR2 is SNTAGT. The CDR3 totals 14 residues. Trimming cost V 4 bases and J 8 bases; bases outside gene matches: 6.

J is TRBJ1-2 and V is TRBV19; possible D gene TRBD1, 6 bases. V was shortened by 4 bases and J by 5 bases, with 11 bases between the two germline ends. CDR3 length: 13 residues. Germline CDR1 is LNHDA and CDR2 is SQIVND (reference sequence). The CDR3 coding sequence is TGTGCCAGTAGTAGACAGGTGAATTATGGCTACACCTTC. Protein sequence: CASSRQVNYGYTF. Together with reference TRBV19 and TRBJ1-2, the CDR3 gives the full variable domain: DGGITQSPKYLFRKEGQNVTLSCEQNLNHDAMYWYRQDPGQGLRLIYYSQIVNDFQKGDIAEGYSVSREKKESFPLTVTSAQKNPTAFYLCASSRQVNYGYTFGSGTRLTVV.

The chain is built from TRBV29-1 and TRBJ1-2; 8 nucleotides line up with TRBD1. Trimming removed 5 bases from V and 0 bases from J; junction bases left unmatched: 8. Germline V gives CDR1 SQVTM, CDR2 ANQGSEA. The length of the CDR3 is 15 residues. This chain's CDR3 is CSVSGQASSNYGYTF. CDR3 bases: TGCAGCGTTTCGGGACAGGCCTCCTCTAACTATGGCTACACCTTC.

The chain links TRBV6-6 to TRBJ2-5; D remains ambiguous. With the DNA end fitting TRBJ2-7 better, the J assignment may be wrong. Germline V gives CDR1 MNHNY, CDR2 SVGAGI (reference sequence). This CDR3 region has 15 residues. The CDR3 DNA follows: TGTGCCAGCAGTCCCCGACTGCCAAACCCCTACGAGCAGTACTTC. It is translated as CASSPRLPNPYEQYF.

This chain connects TRBV2 to TRBJ2-1, with TRBD1 matching over 11 bases. The J segment lost 2 bases and the V segment lost 6 bases, leaving 6 bases of the junction unmatched. The CDR3 length is 16 residues. Germline lookup yields CDR1 SNHLY and CDR2 FYNNEI. CDR3 in amino acids: CASSGGGQGAYNEQFF. The DNA for the CDR3 is TGTGCCAGCAGCGGGGGGGGACAGGGGGCCTACAATGAGCAGTTCTTC.

CDR3 region: CASSLEAGNQPQHF. As DNA, the CDR3 is TGCGCCAGCAGCTTGGAGGCAGGGAATCAGCCCCAGCATTTT. The gene calls are TRBV5-1 and TRBJ1-5; tentative D call: TRBD1 (5 bases). Germline V gives CDR1 SGHRS, CDR2 YFSETQ. V lost 0 bases to trimming and J lost 4 bases, with 8 bases between them. The CDR3 consists of 14 residues.

V is TRBV6-5 and J is TRBJ2-3; 8 bases match TRBD2. The germline V gene encodes CDR1 MNHEY and CDR2 SVGAGI. The CDR3 sequence is 14 residues long. Trimming took 5 bases from V and 4 from J; bases not matched to a gene: 5. CDR3 DNA: TGTGCCAGCAGTCGCGGGGGGTATCCAGATACGCAGTATTTT. Protein: CASSRGGYPDTQYF.

The chain employs TRBV5-1 and TRBJ1-2; 12 bases are shared with TRBD1. Germline V lookup: CDR1 SGHRS, CDR2 YFSETQ. The ends lost 3 bases at V and 6 bases at J; junction bases unmatched: 3. The CDR3 contains 14 residues. CDR3 in amino acids: CASSSGTGGDGYTF. CDR3 in DNA: TGCGCCAGCAGCTCAGGGACAGGGGGCGATGGCTACACCTTC.